The 8 T cell receptor beta chains below come from one sample, sequenced in a study of Tregs in tolerant kidney transplant recipients. Mixed chimerism was transient after nonmyeloablative marrow transplants from related graft donors. The repertoire was sequenced with immunoSEQ multiplex PCR; TCRdb's copy has only in-frame clones and lacks some. The sample records roughly 80,000 clones, around nine tenths being singletons. The sample here was CD4+ T cells from blood (PBMCs), taken 24 months after the transplant. All receptors come from a human patient who received a combined kidney and bone marrow transplant. Part of the T cells may come from the graft donor.

The chain combines TRBV5-4 with TRBJ1-1; D is unresolved. The CDR3 totals 13 residues. The germline V and J ends were trimmed by 0 bases and 2 bases, with 5 bases remaining between them. CDR1 SGHNT and CDR2 YYREEE come from the germline V gene (reference sequence). The CDR3 nucleotides read TGTGCCAGCAGCTTGGTCCTCAACACTGAAGCTTTCTTT. This translates into CASSLVLNTEAFF.

This clone was counted a single time. The chain combines TRBV27 with TRBJ2-5, with TRBD1 as a possible D gene (5 bases). V dropped 1 base and J dropped 5 bases, with 14 bases sitting between them. CDR1 is MNHEY and CDR2 is SMNVEV in the germline V gene (reference sequence). The CDR3 loop spans 15 amino acids. The CDR3 bases are TGTGCCAGCAGTTTATTAGGGGCCCTAGAGGAGACCCAGTACTTC. Residues: CASSLLGALEETQYF.

In DNA, the CDR3 is TGTGCCTGGAGTGTGGGGACAGGTAGCAATCAGCCCCAGCATTTT. Translation: CAWSVGTGSNQPQHF. The chain carries TRBV30 and TRBJ1-5, with 8 bases lining up with TRBD1. J lost 0 bases, V lost 0 bases, and 1 base had no gene match. This CDR3 is built from 15 residues. Germline CDR1 reads GTSNPN; CDR2 reads SVGIG (reference sequence).

The chain links TRBV19 to TRBJ1-2; D remains unclear. The germline V gene encodes CDR1 LNHDA and CDR2 SQIVND (reference sequence). V lost 3 bases to trimming and J lost 2 bases, with 10 bases between them. CDR3 length equals 14 residues. This CDR3 reads CASSIPTTNYGYTF. Here the CDR3 DNA reads TGTGCCAGTAGTATTCCGACTACAAACTATGGCTACACCTTC.

There are a few counts of this clone. The chain uses TRBV6-6 and TRBJ1-1, with a tentative D call TRBD1 (5 bases). The CDR3 totals 14 residues. V lost 2 bases to trimming and J lost 10 bases, with 17 bases between them. Germline V gives CDR1 MNHNY, CDR2 SVGAGI (reference sequence). In DNA form, the CDR3 reads TGTGCCAGCAGTTACGAGTCGCCGGACACCAGAGCTTTCTTT. It is translated as CASSYESPDTRAFF.

This clone was seen once. The V and J genes are TRBV13 and TRBJ2-3; the match to TRBD2 covers 8 bases. Germline loops: CDR1 PRHDT, CDR2 FYEKMQ (reference sequence). The CDR3 length is 17 residues. V was clipped by 5 bases and J by 5 bases; unmatched bases: 15. CDR3 residues: CASSLKIAGPGIDTQYF. The CDR3 coding sequence is TGTGCCAGCAGCCTAAAGATAGCGGGGCCGGGGATAGATACGCAGTATTTT.

On this clone itself: Other DNA sequences in this specimen translate into the identical CDR3. The chain carries TRBV5-1 and TRBJ2-1; 10 bases fit TRBD1. Per the germline V gene, CDR1 is SGHRS and CDR2 is YFSETQ. The CDR3 contains 15 residues. The ends lost 4 bases at V and 2 bases at J; junction bases unmatched: 3. The CDR3 sequence: CASSLGQGAYNEQFF. The CDR3 coding sequence is TGCGCCAGCAGCCTAGGACAGGGGGCCTACAATGAGCAGTTCTTC.

The J gene is TRBJ1-6, the V gene TRBV9, with 8 bases that match TRBD1. This CDR3 has 15 amino acids. V lost 4 bases and J lost 6; bases outside the gene matches: 6. Germline V gene sequence: CDR1 SGDLS, CDR2 YYNGEE. In nucleotides, the CDR3 is TGTGCCAGCAGCCCTTCGGGACAGGTTAATTCACCCCTCCACTTT. Translation: CASSPSGQVNSPLHF.